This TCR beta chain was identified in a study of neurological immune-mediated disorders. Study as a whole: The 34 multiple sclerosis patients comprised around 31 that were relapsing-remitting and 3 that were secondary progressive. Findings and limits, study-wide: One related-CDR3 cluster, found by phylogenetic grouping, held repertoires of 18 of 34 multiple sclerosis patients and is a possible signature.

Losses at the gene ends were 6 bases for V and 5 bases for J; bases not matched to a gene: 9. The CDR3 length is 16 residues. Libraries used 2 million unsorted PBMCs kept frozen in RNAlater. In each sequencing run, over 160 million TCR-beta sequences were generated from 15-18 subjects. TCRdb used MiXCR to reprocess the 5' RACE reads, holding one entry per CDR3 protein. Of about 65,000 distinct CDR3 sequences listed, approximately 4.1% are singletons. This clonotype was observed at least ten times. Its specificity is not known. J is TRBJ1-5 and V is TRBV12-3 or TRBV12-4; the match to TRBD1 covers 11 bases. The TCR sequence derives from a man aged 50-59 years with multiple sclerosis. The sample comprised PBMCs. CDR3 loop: CASRWGTGGYDQPQHF. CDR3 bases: TGTGCCAGCAGGTGGGGGACAGGGGGTTACGATCAGCCCCAGCATTTT.